The rows below give T cell receptor beta chains drawn from one sample of a study of shared clonotypes between healthy human individuals. Generated by immunoSEQ multiplex PCR, the TCRdb table keeps only in-frame clones and is missing some. The data show about 680,000 clones, about 91% seen once. The sample consisted of naive CD8+ T cells sorted from blood. All receptors come from a man aged 30 to 45 in good health. Each CDR3 is given with its conserved first and last residue. The order of the fields is clone size, J gene, D gene, V gene, CDR3 protein, CDR3 DNA. A D gene is named only where the DNA matches it firmly. The listing skips clone size in some rows; elsewhere it reads once, few, many or a size class.

NA | TRBJ1-2 | NA | TRBV4-2 | CASSQDRDGTYGYTF | TGTGCCAGCAGCCAAGATCGGGACGGCACCTATGGCTACACCTTC
once | TRBJ2-1 | NA | TRBV7-8 | CASSLQRAYSYNEQFF | TGTGCCAGCAGCTTACAGCGGGCTTACTCCTACAATGAGCAGTTCTTC
NA | TRBJ2-1 | NA | TRBV7-2 | CASGSSRVGNEQFF | TGTGCCAGCGGTTCGAGCAGGGTGGGCAATGAGCAGTTCTTC
few | TRBJ2-1 | TRBD2 | TRBV6-1 | CASSGASGSVNEQFF | TGTGCCAGCAGTGGAGCTAGCGGGAGCGTCAATGAGCAGTTCTTC
NA | TRBJ2-1 | NA | TRBV12-5 | CASGFPGVKFF | TGTGCTAGTGGTTTTCCGGGAGTGAAGTTCTTC
NA | TRBJ2-7 | NA | TRBV6-5 | CASSYSKIREQYF | TGTGCCAGCAGTTACTCGAAAATTCGGGAGCAGTACTTC
NA | TRBJ2-7 | NA | TRBV7-9 | CASRGGPYEQYF | TGTGCCAGCAGGGGGGGACCCTACGAGCAGTACTTC
NA | TRBJ2-3 | TRBD1 | TRBV27 | CASSPGQGASDTQYF | TGTGCCAGCAGCCCGGGACAGGGGGCATCAGATACGCAGTATTTT
NA | TRBJ1-2 | NA | TRBV19 | CASSFGIIYGYTF | TGTGCCAGTAGTTTCGGGATTATCTATGGCTACACCTTC
NA | TRBJ1-5 | NA | TRBV7-2 | CASSLRGSHDLVEPQHF | TGTGCCAGCAGCCTACGGGGGTCCCACGACTTGGTAGAGCCCCAGCATTTT
NA | TRBJ2-2 | NA | TRBV11-2 | CASSLVLASNTGELFF | TGTGCCAGCAGCTTAGTTCTAGCGTCGAACACCGGGGAGCTGTTTTTT
NA | TRBJ2-7 | TRBD2 | TRBV29-1 | CSVEGLAGGGWEQYF | TGCAGCGTTGAGGGTCTAGCGGGAGGAGGGTGGGAGCAGTACTTC
NA | TRBJ2-1 | TRBD1 | TRBV27 | CASSTPGTGYNEQFF | TGTGCCAGCAGTACCCCCGGGACAGGGTACAATGAGCAGTTCTTC
NA | TRBJ2-5 | NA | TRBV21-1 | CASSNFGLAGGQETQYF | TGTGCCAGCAGCAATTTCGGACTAGCGGGAGGACAAGAGACCCAGTACTTC
NA | TRBJ2-7 | NA | TRBV6-1 | CASTSTSYEQYF | TGTGCCAGCACTTCAACTTCATACGAGCAGTACTTC
NA | TRBJ2-3 | NA | TRBV7-9 | CASTDIGHVSTDTQYF | TGTGCCAGCACCGACATTGGGCACGTTAGCACAGATACGCAGTATTTT
NA | TRBJ2-3 | NA | TRBV15 | CATRLDRLDGTDTQYF | TGTGCCACCAGGCTAGACAGGTTGGATGGGACAGATACGCAGTATTTT
NA | TRBJ2-7 | NA | TRBV6-6 | CASVLGPQGSYEQYF | TGTGCCAGCGTCCTAGGGCCTCAGGGGTCCTACGAGCAGTACTTC
NA | TRBJ2-1 | NA | TRBV5-4 | CASSLEQRSSYNEQFF | TGTGCCAGCAGCTTGGAACAACGGAGCTCCTACAATGAGCAGTTCTTC
NA | TRBJ2-7 | NA | TRBV28 | CASSFSTYEQYF | TGTGCCAGCAGTTTTAGCACGTACGAGCAGTACTTC
NA | TRBJ2-1 | NA | TRBV7-9 | CASSLGMDNEQFF | TGTGCCAGCAGCTTAGGAATGGACAATGAGCAGTTCTTC
NA | TRBJ2-5 | TRBD2 | TRBV5-1 | CASSLRLAGAPETQYF | TGCGCCAGCAGCTTACGTCTAGCGGGAGCGCCCGAGACCCAGTACTTC
NA | TRBJ2-5 | NA | TRBV6-6 | CASTIAEGYQETQYF | TGTGCCAGCACCATAGCGGAGGGGTACCAAGAGACCCAGTACTTC
NA | TRBJ2-7 | TRBD1 | TRBV9 | CASSVEPGQGTYEQYF | TGTGCCAGCAGCGTAGAACCGGGACAGGGGACCTACGAGCAGTACTTC
NA | TRBJ2-3 | TRBD2 | TRBV11-2 | CASSHRLAGVNDTQYF | TGTGCCAGCAGCCATCGACTAGCGGGGGTCAATGATACGCAGTATTTT
NA | TRBJ2-7 | NA | TRBV27 | CASSRLAGRSSYEQYF | TGTGCCAGCAGTCGCCTGGCAGGGCGAAGCTCCTACGAGCAGTACTTC
NA | TRBJ2-1 | TRBD2 | TRBV7-9 | CASSSGTSPAGNEQFF | TGTGCCAGCAGCTCCGGGACTAGTCCCGCGGGCAATGAGCAGTTCTTC
NA | TRBJ2-7 | NA | TRBV27 | CASSLARGLIYEQYF | TGTGCCAGCAGTTTAGCCCGGGGCCTCATCTACGAGCAGTACTTC
NA | TRBJ2-1 | TRBD2 | TRBV10-3 | CAISEPEGLAGRNEQFF | TGTGCCATCAGTGAGCCTGAAGGACTAGCGGGTAGAAATGAGCAGTTCTTC
NA | TRBJ2-1 | NA | TRBV7-2 | CASSVDNPYNEQFF | TGTGCCAGCAGCGTAGACAACCCGTACAATGAGCAGTTCTTC
NA | TRBJ1-5 | NA | TRBV5-7 | CASSQSGGWSNQPQHF | TGTGCCAGCAGCCAATCCGGTGGGTGGAGTAATCAGCCCCAGCATTTT
NA | TRBJ2-1 | NA | TRBV19 | CASSIVRQSNEQFF | TGTGCCAGTAGTATAGTGCGACAGAGCAATGAGCAGTTCTTC
NA | TRBJ1-5 | NA | TRBV10-1 | CASSGCLSF | TGCGCCAGCAGTGGATGCCTTTCCTTT
NA | TRBJ2-7 | NA | TRBV11-2 | CASSLGSGGRFYEQYF | TGTGCCAGCAGCTTAGGGTCTGGGGGAAGGTTCTACGAGCAGTACTTC
once | TRBJ2-7 | NA | TRBV11-2 | CASSLNRPSYEQYF | TGTGCCAGCAGCTTAAACAGGCCCTCCTACGAGCAGTACTTC
NA | TRBJ1-1 | NA | TRBV28 | CASSHRDPEAFF | TGTGCCAGCAGCCACAGGGATCCTGAAGCTTTCTTT
NA | TRBJ2-7 | NA | TRBV21-1 | CASSPLRLPHEQYF | TGTGCCAGCAGCCCATTGAGGCTACCACACGAGCAGTACTTC
NA | TRBJ2-3 | NA | TRBV4-2 | CASSQEALSTDTQYF | TGTGCCAGCAGCCAAGAGGCGTTAAGCACAGATACGCAGTATTTT
NA | TRBJ2-7 | NA | TRBV18 | CASSPPGTGTQYF | TGTGCCAGCTCACCACCAGGAACCGGGACACAGTACTTC
NA | TRBJ2-7 | TRBD1 | TRBV6-1 | CASSEAPGQFYEQYF | TGTGCCAGCAGTGAAGCCCCGGGACAGTTCTACGAGCAGTACTTC
NA | TRBJ1-1 | NA | TRBV5-4 | CASSLRSTWGTEAFF | TGTGCCAGCAGCTTGAGGTCAACGTGGGGGACTGAAGCTTTCTTT